This passage covers 26 T cell receptor beta chains from one sample sequenced in a study of cytomegalovirus exposure and HLA in healthy donors. The PCR used 60 Vbeta and 13 Jbeta primers. Only in-frame clones appear in the TCRdb table, and some are missing; sequencing was by immunoSEQ multiplex PCR. Of 95,000 to 150,000 clones listed, 60% to 85% are singletons. The sample taken for sequencing was PBMCs. The origin of the receptors is a woman in her thirties in good health and CMV-seropositive.

The chain recombines TRBV4-1 with TRBJ2-2; tentatively, D is TRBD1 (7 bases). The CDR3 is 17 amino acids. Trimming left V 1 base short and J 0 bases short, with 12 bases between. Germline V gene lookup returns CDR1 MGHRA and CDR2 YSYEKL. CDR3 sequence (DNA): TGCGCCAGCAGCCAAGGGAGGGGGCTAACGAACACCGGGGAGCTGTTTTTT. Translating gives CASSQGRGLTNTGELFF.

The genes are TRBV4-3 and TRBJ1-4; perhaps TRBD1 as D (6 bases). This CDR3 comprises 15 residues. The ends were cut back, 2 bases at V and 8 bases at J, with 15 bases in the middle. In germline, CDR1 is LGHNA, CDR2 YSLEER. CDR3 bases: TGCGCCAGCAGCCAAAAGGGGGGGAGGGACGAAAAACTGTTTTTT. The encoded protein is CASSQKGGRDEKLFF.

In regard to this clone: Sequence at one end of the junction differs from germline and may be a read error. V gene TRBV5-1 combines with J gene TRBJ2-3, with 8 bases identical to TRBD2. The CDR3 runs to 14 residues. Germline V lookup: CDR1 SGHRS, CDR2 YFSETQ. CDR3 amino acids: CASSLRTSKDTQYF. CDR3 nucleotides: TGCGCCAGCAGCTTGCGGACTAGCAAAGATACGCAGTATTTT. Complete variable domain (other parts from reference TRBV5-1 and TRBJ2-3): KAGVTQTPRYLIKTRGQQVTLSCSPISGHRSVSWYQQTPGQGLQFLFEYFSETQRNKGNFPGRFSGRQFSNSRSEMNVSTLELGDSALYLCASSLRTSKDTQYFGPGTRLTVL.

The gene calls are TRBV15 and TRBJ1-1; D remains ambiguous. Trimming shortened V by 3 bases and J by 4 bases, and 9 bases separated the two germline ends. The germline V gene has CDR1 LNHNV and CDR2 YYDKDF (reference sequence). The CDR3 is 13 amino acids. CDR3 sequence reads: CATSSIRGTEAFF. CDR3 DNA sequence: TGTGCCACCAGCAGTATACGGGGCACTGAAGCTTTCTTT.

This clone was recorded only once. The V gene is TRBV5-5, the J gene TRBJ1-6; no firm D call. CDR1 is SGHKS, CDR2 YYEKEE, per germline (reference sequence). The CDR3 length is 17 residues. Deletions cut 1 base from V and 2 bases from J, with 13 bases between. The CDR3 DNA reads as TGTGCCAGCAGCTTGTGGCAGTTTGATCCCTATAATTCACCCCTCCACTTT. This translates into CASSLWQFDPYNSPLHF.

The V gene is TRBV28, the J gene TRBJ2-1; 7 bases line up with TRBD1. Trimming at V came to 3 bases and at J to 5 bases, leaving 4 bases not matched to a gene. Germline CDR1 is MDHEN and CDR2 is SYDVKM. This CDR3 has 14 residues. CDR3: CASSLGQNDNEQFF. CDR3 coding DNA: TGTGCCAGCAGTTTGGGACAGAACGACAATGAGCAGTTCTTC.

The rearrangement joins TRBV5-1 to TRBJ1-2; tentatively, D is TRBD1 (6 bases). Trimming removed 4 bases from V and 1 base from J, with 11 bases in between. The CDR3 is 14 residues long. The V gene's germline CDR1 is SGHRS and CDR2 YFSETQ. As DNA, the CDR3 is TGCGCCAGCAGCAATGGGGGCGGTAACTATGGCTACACCTTC. It specifies CASSNGGGNYGYTF.

This chain links TRBV7-4 with TRBJ1-2; 9 bases align to TRBD1. Germline V lookup: CDR1 SGHVT, CDR2 SQSDAQ. The CDR3 runs 16 residues. The junction had 11 bases not matched to a gene; V was cut back by 0 bases and J by 9 bases. DNA for the CDR3: TGTGCCAGCAGCTTAGCTTCGGGACAGGGTGAGAGGAGCTACACCTTC. This translates into CASSLASGQGERSYTF.

The genes are TRBV14 and TRBJ1-6; the match to TRBD1 covers 9 bases. The CDR3 is 18 residues long. V lost 4 bases, J lost 1 base, and 8 bases stayed unmatched. Germline V gives CDR1 SGHDN, CDR2 FVKESK. In DNA, the CDR3 is TGTGCCAGCAGCCCAGGACAGGGGCGCGGGTCCTATAATTCACCCCTCCACTTT. Its translation is CASSPGQGRGSYNSPLHF.

A remark on this clone: The sample holds other DNA sequences that translate to the same CDR3. The chain recombines TRBV9 with TRBJ2-1; 9 positions match TRBD2. The CDR3 runs 15 residues. Unmatched junction bases numbered 2, after V lost 0 bases and J lost 4 bases. CDR1 is SGDLS, CDR2 YYNGEE, per germline. Here the CDR3 DNA reads TGTGCCAGCAGCGTAGGTAGCGGGGGTTACAATGAGCAGTTCTTC. It specifies CASSVGSGGYNEQFF.

V usage is TRBV6-5 and J usage is TRBJ2-3; D unclear. CDR1 and CDR2 from the germline V gene are MNHEY and SVGAGI. The CDR3 extends over 13 amino acids. V was pared by 4 bases and J by 6 bases, with 11 bases between. The CDR3 bases are TGTGCCAGCAGTTCATCCCCTAAGGATACGCAGTATTTT. It translates to CASSSSPKDTQYF.

This clone was seen a few times. The J gene is TRBJ2-7, the V gene TRBV29-1; 9 positions agree with TRBD2. The V gene end was trimmed by 7 bases and the J gene end by 3 bases; junction bases not matched to a gene: 19. CDR1 SQVTM and CDR2 ANQGSEA come from the germline V gene. CDR3 length: 17 residues. CDR3 sequence: CSAAGVADSGGLYEQYF. The CDR3 DNA follows: TGCAGCGCGGCGGGGGTAGCCGATAGCGGGGGACTCTACGAGCAGTACTTC.

V is TRBV7-2 and J is TRBJ1-3; a possible D gene is TRBD1 (6 bases). CDR3 size: 15 residues. The germline gives CDR1 SGHTA, CDR2 FQGNSA. Trimming removed 1 base at V and 1 base at J, with 8 bases between. The DNA for the CDR3 is TGTGCCAGCAGCTTAGGGGGGCGATCTGGAAACACCATATATTTT. Translation: CASSLGGRSGNTIYF.

The chain joins TRBV5-6 to TRBJ2-3; the D gene is possibly TRBD2 (6 bases). The CDR3 is 16 residues long. Trimming removed 0 bases from V and 0 bases from J, with 11 bases in between. Germline CDR1 SGHDT, CDR2 YYEEEE. CDR3 protein: CASSLARDLSTDTQYF. The CDR3 DNA sequence: TGTGCCAGCAGCTTGGCCCGGGACTTAAGCACAGATACGCAGTATTTT.

The chain carries TRBV5-1 and TRBJ2-1; 12 bases are a match to TRBD2. This CDR3 is 17 amino acids long. The germline V gene encodes CDR1 SGHRS and CDR2 YFSETQ. V dropped 3 bases and J dropped 6; count of bases not matched to a gene: 10. The CDR3 DNA follows: TGCGCCAGCAGCTCCCCACCCTCTAGCGGGGGGGCCAATGAGCAGTTCTTC. Translating it yields CASSSPPSSGGANEQFF.

The chain employs TRBV6-1 and TRBJ2-2; no firm D call. Between the trimmed V and J ends, which lost 0 bases and 8 bases, there was a span of 7 bases. Germline V gene sequence: CDR1 MNHNS, CDR2 SASEGT. This CDR3 comprises 13 residues. The CDR3 loop is CASSEARKGELFF. DNA of the CDR3: TGTGCCAGCAGTGAAGCGAGGAAGGGGGAGCTGTTTTTT.

This rearrangement joins TRBV28 to TRBJ1-2; 8 nucleotides match TRBD1. Germline V gives CDR1 MDHEN, CDR2 SYDVKM. The ends lost 6 bases at V and 8 bases at J; junction bases unmatched: 8. The CDR3 is 13 amino acids. This CDR3 reads CASRNQGARGYTF. The CDR3 nucleotides are TGTGCCAGCAGAAATCAGGGGGCGAGGGGCTACACCTTC.

In DNA form, the CDR3 reads TGTGCCAGCAGCTTTATCCTAGCGGGGACTTTTATTGCGGATACGCAGTATTTT. It translates to CASSFILAGTFIADTQYF. The rearrangement uses TRBV7-2 and TRBJ2-3; TRBD2 agrees at 9 bases. Trimming at V came to 3 bases and at J to 6 bases, leaving 16 bases not matched to a gene. CDR3 length: 18 residues. CDR1 is SGHTA, CDR2 FQGNSA, per germline.

This clone was picked up one time. The chain uses TRBV15 and TRBJ2-1; 8 positions agree with TRBD2. Trimming at V came to 0 bases and at J to 5 bases, leaving 6 bases not matched to a gene. The germline CDR1 and CDR2 sequences are LNHNV and YYDKDF (reference sequence). This CDR3 comprises 16 residues. This CDR3 is CATSREWRGDHNEQFF. Written as DNA, the CDR3 is TGTGCCACCAGCAGAGAGTGGCGGGGGGACCACAATGAGCAGTTCTTC. The full variable domain, its missing parts supplied by reference TRBV15 and TRBJ2-1, is DAMVIQNPRYQVTQFGKPVTLSCSQTLNHNVMYWYQQKSSQAPKLLFHYYDKDFNNEADTPDNFQSRRPNTSFCFLDIRSPGLGDTAMYLCATSREWRGDHNEQFFGPGTRLTVL.

The CDR3 DNA is TGCGCCAGCAGCCAAGTCCTCCTAGATACCGGGGAGCTGTTTTTT. Encoded protein: CASSQVLLDTGELFF. The V and J genes are TRBV4-3 and TRBJ2-2, with unresolved D. The V and J ends lost 1 base and 5 bases respectively, with 11 bases between them. The CDR3 consists of 15 residues. Germline V gene lookup returns CDR1 LGHNA and CDR2 YSLEER.

The J gene is TRBJ1-2, the V gene TRBV9; D possibly corresponds to TRBD1 (5 bases). The V and J ends lost 3 bases and 8 bases respectively, with 8 bases between them. Germline assignment: CDR1 SGDLS and CDR2 YYNGEE. The CDR3 is 11 residues long. This CDR3 is CASSGRAGYTF. The CDR3 DNA sequence: TGTGCCAGCAGCGGCAGGGCCGGCTACACCTTC.

V usage is TRBV19 and J usage is TRBJ2-2, with D perhaps matching TRBD1 (6 bases). V was trimmed by 3 bases and J by 3 bases, leaving 14 bases between them. This CDR3 is built from 16 residues. Per germline, CDR1 LNHDA and CDR2 SQIVND (reference sequence). Here the CDR3 DNA reads TGTGCCAGTAGTATGGCTAGGACAGTGGACACCGGGGAGCTGTTTTTT. This translates into CASSMARTVDTGELFF.

This clone was counted a few times. The CDR3 is CASRLTASYEQYF. CDR3 coding DNA: TGTGCCAGCAGGCTGACAGCATCCTACGAGCAGTACTTC. The chain carries TRBV6-1 and TRBJ2-5; D perhaps matches TRBD1 (5 bases). The J call may be incorrect, as the DNA end agrees better with TRBJ2-7. The CDR3 has 13 residues. Per germline, CDR1 MNHNS and CDR2 SASEGT.

The rearrangement links TRBV27 to TRBJ1-6; D unclear. V gave up 3 bases and J gave up 6 bases, with 12 bases separating them. The CDR3 has 15 residues. CDR1 and CDR2 (germline): MNHEY, SMNVEV (reference sequence). The CDR3, as DNA: TGTGCCAGCAGTTTTCAGTGGCTAGCTAATTCACCCCTCCACTTT. Amino acid sequence: CASSFQWLANSPLHF.

V gene TRBV30 combines with J gene TRBJ2-2; D is perhaps TRBD1 (6 bases). Germline V CDR1 and CDR2: GTSNPN, SVGIG (reference sequence). V lost 2 bases, J lost 4 bases, and 23 bases lay in between. This CDR3 spans 18 amino acids. DNA of the CDR3: TGTGCCTGGAGTCCCGCCCACTCGGGACAAAGTAGCACCGGGGAGCTGTTTTTT. Translated, it gives CAWSPAHSGQSSTGELFF.

CDR3 nucleotides: TGTGCCAGCAGTGAAGTAATCGGCGTTCGGGACAATGAGCAGTTCTTC. Translation gives CASSEVIGVRDNEQFF. This chain joins TRBV2 and TRBJ2-1, with D uncertain. Germline V CDR1 and CDR2: SNHLY, FYNNEI. The CDR3 consists of 16 residues. Trimming stripped 1 base from V and 5 bases from J, with 15 bases between.